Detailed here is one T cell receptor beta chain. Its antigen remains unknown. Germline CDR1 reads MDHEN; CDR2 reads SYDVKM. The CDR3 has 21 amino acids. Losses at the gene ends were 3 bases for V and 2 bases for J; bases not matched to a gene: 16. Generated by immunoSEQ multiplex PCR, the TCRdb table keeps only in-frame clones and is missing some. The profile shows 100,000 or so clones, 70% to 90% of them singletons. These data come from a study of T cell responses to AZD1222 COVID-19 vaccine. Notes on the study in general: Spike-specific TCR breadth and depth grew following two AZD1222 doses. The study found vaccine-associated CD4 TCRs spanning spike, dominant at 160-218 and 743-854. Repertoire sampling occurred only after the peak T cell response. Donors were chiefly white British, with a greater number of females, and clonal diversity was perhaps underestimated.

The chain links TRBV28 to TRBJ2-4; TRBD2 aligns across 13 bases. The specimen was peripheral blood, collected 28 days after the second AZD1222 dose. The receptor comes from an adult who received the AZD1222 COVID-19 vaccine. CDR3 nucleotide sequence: TGTGCCAGCAGTTTCCCTAGCCGAAGGACTAGCGGGAGTGGTACCAAAAACATTCAGTACTTC. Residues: CASSFPSRRTSGSGTKNIQYF.